This is a list of T cell receptor beta chains from one sample in a study of early T cells in non-severe SARS-CoV-2 infection. TCRdb independently ran MiXCR on the 5' RACE reads; one entry per CDR3 protein. The sample yields 20,000 to 30,000 distinct CDR3 sequences, 4% to 5.5% seen once. The sequencing input was whole blood. These receptors were obtained from an adult who was a healthcare worker with PCR-confirmed SARS-CoV-2 infection or an uninfected control (not recorded which). The CDR3 runs from the conserved cysteine through the conserved F or W. The D gene is left open where the match is weak. The size of a clone is reported for some rows only, either as once, few or many, or as a class for expanded clones.

d_gene | len | j_gene | v_gene | abundance | CDR3nt | CDR3aa
TRBD2 | 14 | TRBJ2-3 | TRBV20-1 | many | TGCAGTGCTATGCTAGCGGGCGCGTCAGATACGCAGTATTTT | CSAMLAGASDTQYF
- | 12 | TRBJ1-2 | TRBV28 | few | TGTGCCATGGGGACCGGAATGTATGGCTACACCTTC | CAMGTGMYGYTF
- | 13 | TRBJ2-1 | TRBV28 | many | TGTGCCAGCAGTTTGTTAGATCACAATGAGCAGTTCTTC | CASSLLDHNEQFF
- | 16 | TRBJ2-1 | TRBV12-3/TRBV12-4 | many | TGTGCCAGCAGTTTAGCCCTTCGGCTAGACGACAATGAGCAGTTCTTC | CASSLALRLDDNEQFF
- | 12 | TRBJ2-3 | TRBV29-1 | many | TGCAGCGTCAGGGGACAAACAGATACGCAGTATTTT | CSVRGQTDTQYF
- | 14 | TRBJ1-2 | TRBV2 | once | TGTGCCAGCAGTGCGAGGCAGGCCTCCTATGGCTACACCTTC | CASSARQASYGYTF
- | 12 | TRBJ1-2 | TRBV6-6 | many | TGTGCCAGCAGTTACGAAACGGAGGGATTCACCTTC | CASSYETEGFTF
TRBD2 | 15 | TRBJ2-1 | TRBV19 | many | TGTGTCAGTAGCTCCGGGACTAGGGGTCTCCGTGAGCAGTTCTTC | CVSSSGTRGLREQFF
- | 19 | TRBJ2-3 | TRBV7-6 | many | TGTGCCAGCAGCCACGACCGGCTCGGGCAGGGGAGTACTTTAGATACGCAGTATTTT | CASSHDRLGQGSTLDTQYF
- | 19 | TRBJ2-2 | TRBV19 | many | TGTGCCAGTAGTATCTCCGATTGGGGTGCCGGTCCCAACACCGGGGAGCTGTTTTTT | CASSISDWGAGPNTGELFF
- | 13 | TRBJ2-2 | TRBV10-3 | many | TGTGCCATCAAGGAGGGCGAGGCCGGGGAGCTGTTTTTT | CAIKEGEAGELFF
- | 13 | TRBJ2-1 | TRBV12-3/TRBV12-4 | - | TGTGCCAGCAGTTTCCCCCCCGAGGATGAGCAGTTCTTC | CASSFPPEDEQFF
- | 14 | TRBJ2-2 | TRBV10-3 | many | TGTGCCATCAAGGCCCCCCGGACAGCCGGGGAGCTGTTTTTT | CAIKAPRTAGELFF
TRBD1 | 14 | TRBJ2-1 | TRBV20-1 | many | TGCAGTGCTAGGGGATCGGACAGGTACAATGAGCAGTTCTTC | CSARGSDRYNEQFF
- | 14 | TRBJ1-2 | TRBV20-1 | many | TGCAGTGCTAGAGATCATCCGACCATTTATGGCTACACCTTC | CSARDHPTIYGYTF
- | 16 | TRBJ2-1 | TRBV27 | many | TGTGCCAGCAGTTCCCCAGGCAGGGATATCTACAATGAGCAGTTCTTC | CASSSPGRDIYNEQFF
TRBD1 | 14 | TRBJ2-7 | TRBV5-1 | many | TGCGCCAGCAGCCCCGGGACAGGGGCCTACGAGCAGTACTTC | CASSPGTGAYEQYF
TRBD2 | 16 | TRBJ2-2 | TRBV2 | many | TGTGCCAGCAGTTCAGGGACTAGCGGAAACACCGGGGAGCTGTTTTTT | CASSSGTSGNTGELFF
TRBD1 | 15 | TRBJ1-4 | TRBV4-1 | few | TGCGCCAGCAGCTTCACCCGGGACAGGGAGCGGGAACTGTTTTTT | CASSFTRDRERELFF
TRBD1 | 16 | TRBJ2-3 | TRBV7-2 | - | TGTGCCAGCAGCGCCTTTGGGACAGGGGTCACAGATACGCAGTATTTT | CASSAFGTGVTDTQYF
TRBD2 | 12 | TRBJ2-1 | TRBV11-1 | - | TGTGCCAGCAGGCCAACTAGCGGAGAACAGTTCTTC | CASRPTSGEQFF
- | 15 | TRBJ2-7 | TRBV21-1 | many | TGTGCCAGCAGCAACTTCGGGGTACGACTCTACGAGCAGTACTTC | CASSNFGVRLYEQYF
- | 17 | TRBJ2-6 | TRBV24-1 | many | TGTGCCACCGAGGAGGGCAGGCTTAGCTCTGGGGCCAACGTCCTGACTTTC | CATEEGRLSSGANVLTF
- | 16 | TRBJ2-3 | TRBV6-2/TRBV6-3 | few | TGTGCCAGCAGTTACTTCCCAGGCCTAATGGGAGATACGCAGTATTTT | CASSYFPGLMGDTQYF
- | 15 | TRBJ1-2 | TRBV12-3/TRBV12-4 | many | TGTGCCAGCAGTTTAAGGGTCAGATATAACTATGGCTACACCTTC | CASSLRVRYNYGYTF
- | 16 | TRBJ2-5 | TRBV28 | many | TGTGCCAGCACCCCCAATGGTCAAGCGTACCAAGAGACCCAGTACTTC | CASTPNGQAYQETQYF
- | 15 | TRBJ2-7 | TRBV20-1 | many | TGCAGTGCTAGACGTCGAGGCGATTACTACGTGGAGCAGTACTTC | CSARRRGDYYVEQYF
- | 13 | TRBJ1-1 | TRBV7-6 | medium-sized | TGTGCCAGCAGCTTAGGACAGAACACTGAAGCTTTCTTT | CASSLGQNTEAFF
- | 15 | TRBJ2-1 | TRBV7-2 | many | TGTGCCAGCAGCTTAGTACTAGGGGGAGGCGATGAGCAGTTCTTC | CASSLVLGGGDEQFF
- | 16 | TRBJ2-2 | TRBV6-1 | many | TGTGCCAGCAGTCTCCACTCGGGACAGAACACCGGGGAGCTGTTTTTT | CASSLHSGQNTGELFF
- | 13 | TRBJ1-5 | TRBV7-3 | many | TGTGCCAGCAGCTTGACAGCCAATCAGCCCCAGCATTTT | CASSLTANQPQHF
TRBD1 | 17 | TRBJ2-7 | TRBV6-5 | many | TGTGCCAGCAGCTACGGTACGGGGACAGGACGCGCCTACGAGCAGTACTTC | CASSYGTGTGRAYEQYF
- | 17 | TRBJ2-7 | TRBV27 | many | TGTGCCAGCAGTGGCGGGGCAGGGCCCATCCACTCCTACGAGCAGTACTTC | CASSGGAGPIHSYEQYF
- | 13 | TRBJ2-2 | TRBV11-2 | - | TGTGCCAGCAAACTAGTCCGGACCGGGGAGCTGTTTTTT | CASKLVRTGELFF
- | 13 | TRBJ1-6 | TRBV19 | many | TGTGCCAGTAGTCAGGGAATGAATTCACCCCTCCACTTT | CASSQGMNSPLHF
- | 15 | TRBJ1-5 | TRBV29-1 | medium-sized | TGCAGCGTCGCGGACGGCTTATTGGGAAATCAGCCCCAGCATTTT | CSVADGLLGNQPQHF
- | 13 | TRBJ2-5 | TRBV5-1 | few | TGCGCCAGCACCCGAGGGCAGCGAGAGACCCAGTACTTC | CASTRGQRETQYF
- | 13 | TRBJ2-1 | TRBV5-1 | few | TGCGCCAGCGAGGCCCCGGGGAGCGGAGAGCAGTTCTTC | CASEAPGSGEQFF
TRBD1 | 13 | TRBJ2-7 | TRBV5-1 | - | TGCGCCAGCAGTGGACAGGGGGCGGATGAGCAGTACTTC | CASSGQGADEQYF
TRBD2 | 17 | TRBJ2-2 | TRBV7-8 | many | TGTGCCAGCAGCACCCGACTAGCGGGGGTCCACACCGGGGAGCTGTTTTTT | CASSTRLAGVHTGELFF
- | 15 | TRBJ2-7 | TRBV12-3/TRBV12-4 | - | TGTGCCAGCAGCCGGGAGGGGACAGGGACCCTCGAGCAGTACTTC | CASSREGTGTLEQYF
- | 15 | TRBJ2-1 | TRBV7-9 | many | TGTGCCAGCAGCTTAGGGGCAGGGACCTACAATGAGCAGTTCTTC | CASSLGAGTYNEQFF
- | 13 | TRBJ2-1 | TRBV15 | few | TGTGCCACCAGCAGAGATAAGGGGTATGAGCAGTTCTTC | CATSRDKGYEQFF
- | 15 | TRBJ2-1 | TRBV5-1 | many | TGCGCCAGCAGCTTGGACGGGACGCCCCACAATGAGCAGTTCTTC | CASSLDGTPHNEQFF
- | 14 | TRBJ2-1 | TRBV2 | many | TGTGCCAGCACAAGGAGATCTTCCAGGGGTGAGCAGTTCTTC | CASTRRSSRGEQFF
TRBD2 | 19 | TRBJ2-3 | TRBV27 | - | TGTGCCAGCAGTTTACTTCTTCCGGGACTAGCGACTAGCACAGATACGCAGTATTTT | CASSLLLPGLATSTDTQYF
- | 13 | TRBJ2-5 | TRBV20-1 | many | TGCAGTGCTATCAAGCAAAACCAAGAGACCCAGTACTTC | CSAIKQNQETQYF
TRBD1 | 17 | TRBJ2-2 | TRBV5-1 | - | TGCGCCAGCAGCTTGGCAGGACAGGAGGTTCGAACCGGGGAGCTGTTTTTT | CASSLAGQEVRTGELFF
- | 14 | TRBJ2-7 | TRBV11-2 | - | TGTGCCAGCAGCTTAGACAACCCTATCTACGAGCAGTACTTC | CASSLDNPIYEQYF
TRBD2 | 14 | TRBJ2-3 | TRBV3-1 | few | TGTGCCAGCGGGAGCCTAGCGGCCCCAGATACGCAGTATTTT | CASGSLAAPDTQYF
- | 16 | TRBJ2-2 | TRBV11-2 | many | TGTGCCAGCAGCCCGGCGACAAATACGAACACCGGGGAGCTGTTTTTT | CASSPATNTNTGELFF
TRBD2 | 15 | TRBJ2-5 | TRBV4-1 | many | TGCGCCAGCAGCCAAGGACTAGCGGGTGCAGGGACCCAGTACTTC | CASSQGLAGAGTQYF
TRBD1 | 16 | TRBJ2-1 | TRBV5-6 | many | TGTGCCAGCAGCTTGTTCCGGGACAGGGGAAACAATGAGCAGTTCTTC | CASSLFRDRGNNEQFF
- | 12 | TRBJ1-5 | TRBV19 | - | TGTGCCAGTAGTTGGGGGAATCAGCCCCAGCATTTT | CASSWGNQPQHF
- | 15 | TRBJ2-3 | TRBV5-5 | many | TGTGCCAGCAGCTCCGGACAACCTATCACAGATACGCAGTATTTT | CASSSGQPITDTQYF
TRBD1 | 14 | TRBJ1-6 | TRBV28 | many | TGTGCCAGCAGTTCTGGGACAGGCAATTCACCCCTCCACTTT | CASSSGTGNSPLHF